Reported below is one T cell receptor (beta chain). The trim removed 5 bases at V and 7 bases at J, leaving 6 bases unmatched. Germline assignment: CDR1 LNHDA and CDR2 SQIVND (reference sequence). This CDR3 contains 15 residues. The Seattle site enrolled patients during active infection and followed them longitudinally. This sample is drawn from a study of blood T cell repertoires in COVID-19. The wider study: PBMCs, B-cell-depleted T cells, or T cells were the source of the cDNA or gDNA that made up the material.

Original data processing: Researchers report that nucleated cell counts were estimated from reference gene primer amplification. Profiling relied on immunoSEQ multiplex PCR, and the TCRdb table lists in-frame clones only, not all of them. The DNA was the basis for D and trimming; V, J and clone size are from that table. The sample consists of about 58,000 clones, over 75% of them appearing once. Sample: peripheral blood. The genes are TRBV19 and TRBJ2-1; 12 nucleotides agree with TRBD1. This receptor was taken from a man aged 55 to 69 with COVID-19, enrolled during active disease. CDR3 nucleotides: TGTGCCAGTAGTTGGGGACAGGGGGCTTTAAATGAGCAGTTCTTC. Its protein is CASSWGQGALNEQFF.